This is a list of T cell receptor beta chains from one sample in a study of T cells in Graves' hyperthyroidism and ophthalmopathy. MiXCR, run by TCRdb on the multiplex PCR reads, gives a single entry per CDR3 protein. The sample includes 650,000 to 850,000 distinct CDR3 sequences, roughly a sixth of them seen just once. Sequencing input: blood. These TCRs come from a woman between 45 and 60 years old with Graves' hyperthyroidism that later progressed to Graves' ophthalmopathy. Each CDR3 is given without its conserved first and last residue. The order of the fields is D gene, V gene, CDR3 protein. The D gene is left open where the match is weak.

d_gene: TRBD2; v_gene: TRBV20-1; CDR3aa: SAKVAGGGGGDPTDTQY
d_gene: TRBD1; v_gene: TRBV6-1; CDR3aa: AVAGTAKETQY
d_gene: TRBD2; v_gene: TRBV20-1; CDR3aa: SARGGIAGASYNEQF
d_gene: NA; v_gene: TRBV5-4; CDR3aa: AQGGPNTDTQY
d_gene: NA; v_gene: TRBV7-3; CDR3aa: ASSLTTPTYEQY
d_gene: TRBD1; v_gene: TRBV29-1; CDR3aa: SVDATGGLYGYT
d_gene: NA; v_gene: TRBV12-3/TRBV12-4; CDR3aa: ASTTGSYGYT
d_gene: NA; v_gene: TRBV20-1; CDR3aa: SARNGGPSYEQY
d_gene: NA; v_gene: TRBV18; CDR3aa: ASSPLGGGPNEQF
d_gene: NA; v_gene: TRBV29-1; CDR3aa: SVETVPERYT
d_gene: TRBD1; v_gene: TRBV7-9; CDR3aa: ASSSDRGTHEQY
d_gene: TRBD1; v_gene: TRBV20-1; CDR3aa: SASRDSRYEQY